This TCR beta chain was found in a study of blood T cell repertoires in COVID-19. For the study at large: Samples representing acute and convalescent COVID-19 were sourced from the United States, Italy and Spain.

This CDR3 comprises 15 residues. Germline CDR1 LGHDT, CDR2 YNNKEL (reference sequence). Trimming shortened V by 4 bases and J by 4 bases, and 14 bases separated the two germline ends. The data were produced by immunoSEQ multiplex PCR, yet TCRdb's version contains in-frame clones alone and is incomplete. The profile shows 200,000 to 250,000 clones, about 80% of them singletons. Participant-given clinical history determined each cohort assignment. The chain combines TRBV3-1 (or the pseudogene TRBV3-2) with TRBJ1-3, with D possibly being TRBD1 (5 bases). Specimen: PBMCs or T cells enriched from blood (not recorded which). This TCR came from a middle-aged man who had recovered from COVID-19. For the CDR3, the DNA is TGTGCCAGCAGCCGGTTCCCCCGGGGGGGAAACACCATATATTTT. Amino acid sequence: CASSRFPRGGNTIYF.